In its sample, the clone carrying this T cell receptor beta chain was seen many times. V lost 2 bases and J 1 base, leaving 7 bases between the germline ends. Germline CDR1 and CDR2: DFQATT and SNEGSKA (reference sequence). The CDR3 sequence is 13 residues long. TCRdb processed the 5' RACE reads anew with MiXCR; each CDR3 protein has one entry. The table has about 220,000 distinct CDR3 sequences, roughly 25% seen once. The data derive from a study of CD8 T cells in ankylosing spondylitis. This clonotype was obtained from a male donor with ankylosing spondylitis or in good health (not recorded which). The sample taken for sequencing was blood, either unsorted or a sorted T cell fraction (not recorded which). This chain connects TRBV20-1 to TRBJ2-3; perhaps TRBD2 as D (5 bases). The CDR3 DNA reads as TGCAGTGCTAGATCGAGGGGCACAGATACGCAGTATTTT. Its protein is CSARSRGTDTQYF.